The TCR beta chain under discussion was sequenced for a study of blood T cells in healthy people across ages. With a J-beta primer mix and a sample-barcoded 5' primer, a second PCR ran about 7 to 12 cycles. Every sample gave at least 2.5 million paired-end reads containing CDR3. MiXCR, run by TCRdb on the 5' RACE reads, gives a single entry per CDR3 protein. The sample contains over 1,500,000 distinct CDR3 sequences, 39% of which appear only once. Study-wide results and caveats: Nothing was known about donor CMV status, and this possibly confounded expanded clonotype changes.

Between the trimmed V and J ends, which lost 4 bases and 0 bases, there was a span of 16 bases. This CDR3 is built from 17 residues. Germline loops: CDR1 SGHTA, CDR2 FQGNSA. With regard to this clonotype: The antigen is unknown.

The sample was blood. The chain uses TRBV7-2 and TRBJ1-5; D gene unclear. This TCR came from a human donor in good health. The CDR3 nucleotides are TGTGCCAGCAGCTCCCGCCGGGGTGGGAATAGCAATCAGCCCCAGCATTTT. Protein: CASSSRRGGNSNQPQHF.